The source of this T cell receptor (beta chain) is a study of blood T cell repertoires in COVID-19. Method: immunoSEQ multiplex PCR; TCRdb's copy keeps in-frame clones and lacks some. The sample consists of more than 100,000 clones, 75% to 85% of them appearing once. Germline V gene data show CDR1 as MNHEY and CDR2 as SVGEGT. The CDR3 is made up of 13 amino acids. V lost 4 bases, J lost 7 bases, and 11 bases lay in between. What was sequenced was peripheral blood. The V call is TRBV6-2 or TRBV6-3, the J call TRBJ1-5; D is uncertain. This receptor was obtained from a woman older than 75 with acute or convalescent COVID-19. The CDR3 reads CASSWRVGQPQHF. Here the CDR3 DNA reads TGTGCCAGCAGTTGGAGGGTGGGACAGCCCCAGCATTTT.